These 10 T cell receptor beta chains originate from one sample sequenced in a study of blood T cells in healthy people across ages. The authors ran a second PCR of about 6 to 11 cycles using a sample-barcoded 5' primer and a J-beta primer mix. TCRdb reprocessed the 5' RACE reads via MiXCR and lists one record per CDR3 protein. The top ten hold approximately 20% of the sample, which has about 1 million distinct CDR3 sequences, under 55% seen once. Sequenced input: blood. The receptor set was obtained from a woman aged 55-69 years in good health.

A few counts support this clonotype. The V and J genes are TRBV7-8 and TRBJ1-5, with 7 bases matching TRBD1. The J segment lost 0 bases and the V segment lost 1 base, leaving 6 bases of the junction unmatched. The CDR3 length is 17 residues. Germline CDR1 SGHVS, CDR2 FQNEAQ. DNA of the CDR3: TGTGCCAGCAGCTTAGAGTCAGGGACAGTTAGCAATCAGCCCCAGCATTTT. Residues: CASSLESGTVSNQPQHF.

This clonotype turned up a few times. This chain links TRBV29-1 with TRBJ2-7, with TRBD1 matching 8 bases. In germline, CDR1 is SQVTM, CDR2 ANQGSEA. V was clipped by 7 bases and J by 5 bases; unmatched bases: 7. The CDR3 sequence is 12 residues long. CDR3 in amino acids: CSGGQGFHEQYF. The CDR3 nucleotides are TGCAGCGGTGGACAGGGATTCCACGAGCAGTACTTC.

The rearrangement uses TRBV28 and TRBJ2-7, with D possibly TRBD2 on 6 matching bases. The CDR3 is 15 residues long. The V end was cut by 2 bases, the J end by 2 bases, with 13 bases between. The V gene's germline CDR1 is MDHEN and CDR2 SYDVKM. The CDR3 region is CASSLTGPGAYEQYF. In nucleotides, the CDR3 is TGTGCCAGCAGTTTAACGGGCCCGGGGGCCTACGAGCAGTACTTC.

The CDR3 loop is CASSPRPLLGDQETQYF. The CDR3 DNA is TGTGCCAGCAGCCCTCGCCCGTTGCTAGGAGACCAAGAGACCCAGTACTTC. V usage is TRBV7-6 and J usage is TRBJ2-5, with D uncertain. This CDR3 region has 17 residues. V lost 5 bases to trimming and J lost 0 bases, with 19 bases between them. The germline CDR1 and CDR2 sequences are SGHVS and FNYEAQ.

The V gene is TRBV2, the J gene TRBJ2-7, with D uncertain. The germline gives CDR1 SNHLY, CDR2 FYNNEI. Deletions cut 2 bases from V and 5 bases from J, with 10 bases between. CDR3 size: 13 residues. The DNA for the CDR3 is TGTGCCAGCAGTGAACAGGTAGTTGACGAGCAGTACTTC. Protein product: CASSEQVVDEQYF.

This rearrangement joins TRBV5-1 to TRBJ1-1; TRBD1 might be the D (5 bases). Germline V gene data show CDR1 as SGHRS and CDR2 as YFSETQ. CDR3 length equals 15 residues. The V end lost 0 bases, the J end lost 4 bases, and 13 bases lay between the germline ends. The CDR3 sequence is CASSLVGGDGTEAFF. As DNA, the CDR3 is TGCGCCAGCAGCTTGGTGGGGGGGGATGGCACTGAAGCTTTCTTT.

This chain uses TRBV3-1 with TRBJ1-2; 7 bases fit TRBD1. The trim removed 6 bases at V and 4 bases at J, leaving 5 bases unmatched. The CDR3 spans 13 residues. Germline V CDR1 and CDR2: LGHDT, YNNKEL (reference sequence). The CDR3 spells CASRGDSFYGYTF. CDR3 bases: TGTGCCAGCAGGGGGGACAGCTTCTATGGCTACACCTTC.

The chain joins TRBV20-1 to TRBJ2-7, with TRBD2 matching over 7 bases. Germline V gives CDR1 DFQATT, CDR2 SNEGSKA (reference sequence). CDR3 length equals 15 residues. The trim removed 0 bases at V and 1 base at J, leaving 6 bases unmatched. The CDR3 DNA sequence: TGCAGTGCTAGAGATATAGCTAGCGGATCCTACGAGCAGTACTTC. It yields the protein CSARDIASGSYEQYF.

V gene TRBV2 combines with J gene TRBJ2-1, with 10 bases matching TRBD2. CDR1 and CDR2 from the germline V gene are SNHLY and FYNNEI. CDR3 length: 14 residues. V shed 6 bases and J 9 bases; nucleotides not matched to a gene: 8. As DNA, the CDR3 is TGTGCCAGCAGGATAGCGGGGGGCCCTCTTGAGCAGTTCTTC. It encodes CASRIAGGPLEQFF.

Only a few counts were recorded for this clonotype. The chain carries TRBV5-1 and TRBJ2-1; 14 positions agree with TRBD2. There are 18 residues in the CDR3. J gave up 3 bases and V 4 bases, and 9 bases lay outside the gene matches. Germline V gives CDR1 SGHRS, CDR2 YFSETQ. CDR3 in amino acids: CASSPGLAGGGYYNEQFF. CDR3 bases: TGCGCCAGCAGCCCCGGACTAGCGGGAGGCGGCTACTACAATGAGCAGTTCTTC.